These T cell receptor beta chains were read from a single sample in a study of blood T cell repertoires in COVID-19. Here immunoSEQ multiplex PCR was the method, and the copy in TCRdb shows in-frame clones only, minus some. The data show 100,000 or so clones, roughly 80% seen once. The source material was peripheral blood. The receptors come from a man between 65 and 85 years old with active or convalescent COVID-19. The CDR3 runs from the conserved cysteine through the conserved F or W. Fields, in order: V gene, J gene, D gene, clone size, CDR3 DNA, CDR3 protein. D genes are given only for firm matches. Not all rows give a size; the values are once, few, many and, for expanded clones, a class.

TRBV5-4	TRBJ2-5	NA	NA	TGTGCCAGCAGCTTGGAACTTAAAGAGACCCAGTACTTC	CASSLELKETQYF
TRBV12-5	TRBJ1-4	NA	NA	TGTGCTAGTTCGACAGTACGACAAAAACTGTTTTTT	CASSTVRQKLFF
TRBV5-1	TRBJ2-3	NA	NA	TGTGCCAGCAGCCCCTGGACACCTAGCACAGATACGCAGTATTTT	CASSPWTPSTDTQYF
TRBV10-1	TRBJ2-7	NA	NA	TGCGCCAGCAGTGACAGGATGAGCTCCTACGAGCAGTACTTC	CASSDRMSSYEQYF
TRBV6-6	TRBJ2-1	NA	NA	TGTGCCAGCAGTCCCGGAGGGGGGGGTCAAGGGTACAATGAGCAGTTCTTC	CASSPGGGGQGYNEQFF
TRBV3-1/TRBV3-2	TRBJ1-1	NA	few	TGTGCCAGCAGCCAAGGAGGAGGGGTTGGTTTCTTT	CASSQGGGVGFF
TRBV2	TRBJ2-1	TRBD2	NA	TGTGCCAGCAGCCCCGAGCGGGTCCGGGAGGAGTTCTTC	CASSPERVREEFF
TRBV18	TRBJ1-5	NA	NA	TGTGCCAGCTCCTCAGGGGCGGGTCAGCCCCAGCATTTT	CASSSGAGQPQHF
TRBV27	TRBJ2-1	NA	NA	TGTGCCAGCAGTTTATGGGGCGGGACGGAGCAGTTCTTC	CASSLWGGTEQFF
TRBV9	TRBJ2-1	TRBD2	NA	TGTGCCAGCAGCGTCGCTAGCGGGAGAAGCCATGAGCAGTTCTTC	CASSVASGRSHEQFF
TRBV3-1/TRBV3-2	TRBJ2-3	TRBD2	once	TGTGCCAGCAGCATACAAGGGACTAGCGGATACTCTAGCACAGATACGCAGTATTTT	CASSIQGTSGYSSTDTQYF
TRBV5-4	TRBJ1-6	NA	few	TGTGCCAGCAGCTTCGGCAGGGAGGGTTCACCCCTCCACTTT	CASSFGREGSPLHF
TRBV30	TRBJ1-6	NA	NA	TGTGCCTGGAGTGTATCGGGTGTAGGCAATTCACCCCTCCACTTT	CAWSVSGVGNSPLHF
TRBV7-6	TRBJ2-5	TRBD1	NA	TGTGCCAGCAGCTTAGGGTGGGACAGGCAAGAGACCCAGTACTTC	CASSLGWDRQETQYF
TRBV11-2	TRBJ2-2	NA	NA	TGTGCCAGCAGCTTAGGCAGGGCGGACACCGGGGAGCTGTTTTTT	CASSLGRADTGELFF
TRBV6-6	TRBJ2-1	TRBD1	NA	TGTGCCCTCAGGGGGCTAACTAACAATGAGCAGTTCTTC	CALRGLTNNEQFF
TRBV19	TRBJ2-6	TRBD1	NA	TGTGCCAGCCGACAGGGGATGAGCGCTGGGGCCAACGTCCTGACTTTC	CASRQGMSAGANVLTF
TRBV28	TRBJ2-7	NA	NA	TGTGCCAGCAGTTTAGACACCACCTACGAGCAGTACTTC	CASSLDTTYEQYF
TRBV5-4	TRBJ1-1	NA	NA	TGTGCCAGCAGCCGAAGGGGAGGGTGGAACACTGAAGCTTTCTTT	CASSRRGGWNTEAFF
TRBV18	TRBJ2-7	NA	once	TGTGCCAGCTCACCACCGGCCGGGGGAGGAAACGAGCAGTACTTC	CASSPPAGGGNEQYF
TRBV2	TRBJ2-3	NA	NA	TGTGCCAGCACAAGACTAGTCGTCGATACGCAGTATTTT	CASTRLVVDTQYF
TRBV2	TRBJ2-5	TRBD1	NA	TGTGCCAGCGGACGGGACAGTCAAGAGACCCAGTACTTC	CASGRDSQETQYF
TRBV2	TRBJ2-7	TRBD1	NA	TGTGCCAGCATCGAGTGGGGGACAGGGGACTACGAGCAGTACTTC	CASIEWGTGDYEQYF
TRBV12-3/TRBV12-4	TRBJ1-3	NA	NA	TGTGCCAGCAGCCCAGTCCCTGGAAACACCATATATTTT	CASSPVPGNTIYF
TRBV2	TRBJ2-2	NA	NA	TGTGCCACCCATGGGGACTCGAACACCGGGGAGCTGTTTTTT	CATHGDSNTGELFF
TRBV2	TRBJ2-1	NA	NA	TGTGCCAGCGAGGGGAGACTAGGCAACAATGAGCAGTTCTTC	CASEGRLGNNEQFF
TRBV30	TRBJ2-1	NA	NA	TGTGCCTGGAGCTACCGGCTAGCCAGTGAGCAGTTCTTC	CAWSYRLASEQFF
TRBV9	TRBJ2-7	NA	once	TGTGCCAGCAGCGTTTCCACGGGAGAAGGGTACGAGCAGTACTTC	CASSVSTGEGYEQYF
TRBV15	TRBJ1-3	NA	NA	TGTGCCACCAGCAGAGACAGGGCCGGAAACACCATATATTTT	CATSRDRAGNTIYF
TRBV6-5	TRBJ2-1	TRBD1	NA	TGTGCCAGCAGTTACCATGCCAGGGGGCTGAATGAGCAGTTCTTC	CASSYHARGLNEQFF
TRBV12-5	TRBJ2-1	TRBD2	NA	TGTGCTAGTGGTTTGAGACTAGCGGGAGGGAATGAGCAGTTCTTC	CASGLRLAGGNEQFF
TRBV28	TRBJ1-1	TRBD1	NA	TGTGCCAGCAGTCCAGGGGGCGCGGGCACTGAAGCTTTCTTT	CASSPGGAGTEAFF
TRBV2	TRBJ2-7	TRBD1	many	TGTGCCAGCTCAGGACAGGGTCCCATTGACGACTACGAGCAGTACTTC	CASSGQGPIDDYEQYF
TRBV6-6	TRBJ2-1	TRBD1	NA	TGTGCCAGCAGTCTCGACAGGGTTCCGAATGAGCAGTTCTTC	CASSLDRVPNEQFF
TRBV11-2	TRBJ2-7	TRBD2	once	TGTGCCAGCAGCTTAGGGCTAGCGGACGAGCAGTACTTC	CASSLGLADEQYF
TRBV6-5	TRBJ2-4	NA	NA	TGTGCCAGCACCGAGGCGGTTTCCAAAAACATTCAGTACTTC	CASTEAVSKNIQYF
TRBV28	TRBJ2-3	TRBD2	NA	TGTGCCAGCAGTCCCACGGGAGGGGATACGCAGTATTTT	CASSPTGGDTQYF
TRBV5-1	TRBJ2-5	TRBD2	once	TGCGCCAGCAGCCCAGGCGGGGGGGAGGTAGAGACCCAGTACTTC	CASSPGGGEVETQYF
TRBV2	TRBJ2-7	TRBD1	NA	TGTGCCAGCAGTGGAGGGACAGGGGGCGAGCAGTACTTC	CASSGGTGGEQYF
TRBV2	TRBJ2-5	TRBD1	NA	TGTGCCAGCAGTGAACACAGGGGTAGGGAGACCCAGTACTTC	CASSEHRGRETQYF
TRBV5-1	TRBJ2-3	NA	NA	TGCGCCAGCAGCCGTCTACAGGAAGATACGCAGTATTTT	CASSRLQEDTQYF
TRBV11-2	TRBJ1-3	NA	NA	TGTGCCAGCAGCCTGTTTAATCTCTACACCATATATTTT	CASSLFNLYTIYF